What follows are 11 T cell receptor beta chains derived from one specimen sequenced in a study of radiotherapy plus CTLA-4 blockade in lung cancer. Using immunoSEQ multiplex PCR, the repertoire was profiled, and TCRdb retains in-frame clones only, with some absent. The profile shows some 110,000 clones, 81% of them singletons. Sample: peripheral blood, taken from a patient treated with radiotherapy plus ipilimumab. These receptors all stem from a human donor with non-small cell lung cancer that progressed on radiotherapy plus ipilimumab. Some clones in this sample may be carry-over from other donors' samples.

The CDR3 DNA sequence: TGTGCCAGCAGTTTATTAGGGCGAGGAGGGGTCTCCTACGAGCAGTACTTC. Translating it yields CASSLLGRGGVSYEQYF. The chain joins TRBV27 to TRBJ2-7, with D tentatively TRBD2 (6 bases). Germline CDR1 reads MNHEY; CDR2 reads SMNVEV (reference sequence). V lost 1 base and J lost 0, with 16 bases in between. The CDR3 runs 17 residues.

The chain couples TRBV28 to TRBJ2-7, with 8 bases fitting TRBD2. V lost 7 bases, J lost 2 bases, and 7 bases stayed unmatched. This CDR3 is 14 amino acids long. Germline CDR1 MDHEN, CDR2 SYDVKM. CDR3: CASIGRGVTYEQYF. DNA of the CDR3: TGTGCCAGCATCGGGCGGGGGGTCACCTACGAGCAGTACTTC.

With respect to this clone: A read error may account for a junction end that differs from germline. The CDR3 reads CASSHSRVAQFF. For the CDR3, the DNA is TGTGCCAGCAGTCACTCCCGAGTAGCGCAGTTCTTC. This chain joins TRBV6-6 and TRBJ2-1; D is uncertain. Per germline, CDR1 MNHNY and CDR2 SVGAGI (reference sequence). This CDR3 is 12 amino acids long.

A single count supports this clone. The chain employs TRBV29-1 and TRBJ2-7; a possible D gene is TRBD1 (6 bases). The CDR3 loop spans 12 amino acids. V shed 7 bases and J shed 4 bases, with 14 bases lying between them. Germline assignment: CDR1 SQVTM and CDR2 ANQGSEA. CDR3 bases: TGCAGCGGTATAGACAGGACGTACGAGCAGTACTTC. Amino acid sequence: CSGIDRTYEQYF.

The genes are TRBV7-8 and TRBJ2-7, with D perhaps TRBD1 or TRBD2 (5 bases each). The CDR3 runs 14 residues. Germline values: CDR1 SGHVS, CDR2 FQNEAQ. V dropped 3 bases and J dropped 3 bases, with 12 bases sitting between them. In DNA form, the CDR3 reads TGTGCCAGCAGCTTCACGGGACGGAGCTACGAGCAGTACTTC. Translation gives CASSFTGRSYEQYF.

J is TRBJ2-3 and V is TRBV9; D is unresolved. Germline V lookup: CDR1 SGDLS, CDR2 YYNGEE. The germline V and J ends were trimmed by 0 bases and 0 bases, with 8 bases remaining between them. This CDR3 contains 15 residues. The chain's CDR3 is CASSVAVDSTDTQYF. The CDR3 region has the DNA TGTGCCAGCAGCGTAGCTGTAGATAGCACAGATACGCAGTATTTT. The whole variable domain, filled in from reference TRBV9 and TRBJ2-3, reads DSGVTQTPKHLITATGQRVTLRCSPRSGDLSVYWYQQSLDQGLQFLIQYYNGEERAKGNILERFSAQQFPDLHSELNLSSLELGDSALYFCASSVAVDSTDTQYFGPGTRLTVL.

There are a few counts of this clone. This sequence joins TRBV5-1 and TRBJ1-3, with D tentatively TRBD1 (6 bases). V was clipped by 0 bases and J by 4 bases, with 14 bases between them. The CDR3 totals 16 residues. Germline V lookup: CDR1 SGHRS, CDR2 YFSETQ. Here the CDR3 reads CASSLGNRVTGNTIYF. The CDR3 bases are TGCGCCAGCAGCTTGGGGAACAGGGTAACCGGAAACACCATATATTTT.

This chain connects TRBV2 to TRBJ1-5; D may be TRBD1 (5 bases). Germline CDR1 and CDR2: SNHLY and FYNNEI. The length of the CDR3 is 15 residues. Deletions cut 10 bases from V and 0 bases from J, with 16 bases between. CDR3 sequence: CATSGGILSNQPQHF. CDR3 DNA: TGTGCCACCTCTGGGGGAATTCTTAGCAATCAGCCCCAGCATTTT. Filled out from reference TRBV2 and TRBJ1-5, the complete variable domain reads EPEVTQTPSHQVTQMGQEVILRCVPISNHLYFYWYRQILGQKVEFLVSFYNNEISEKSEIFDDQFSVERPDGSNFTLKIRSTKLEDSAMYFCATSGGILSNQPQHFGDGTRLSIL.

This clone was detected only once. The chain is built from TRBV10-3 and TRBJ2-7, with 8 nucleotides matching TRBD2. V gave up 7 bases and J gave up 4 bases; unmatched junction bases: 6. This CDR3 comprises 13 residues. Germline V gives CDR1 ENHRY, CDR2 SYGVKD. CDR3 coding DNA: TGTGCCATCACAGCGGGGGCCCTTTACGAGCAGTACTTC. This translates into CAITAGALYEQYF.

V is TRBV19 and J is TRBJ1-5, with D uncertain. Per the germline V gene, CDR1 is LNHDA and CDR2 is SQIVND (reference sequence). There are 14 residues in the CDR3. V was pared by 3 bases and J by 3 bases, with 9 bases between. DNA for the CDR3: TGTGCCAGTAGTATCGGTCCGAACAATCAGCCCCAGCATTTT. This gives the protein CASSIGPNNQPQHF.

Only a few counts were recorded for this clone. The rearrangement links TRBV13 to TRBJ1-2; weak D call: TRBD1 (5 bases). There are 17 residues in the CDR3. Between the trimmed V and J ends, which lost 5 bases and 3 bases, there was a span of 22 bases. Germline V gives CDR1 PRHDT, CDR2 FYEKMQ (reference sequence). The CDR3 DNA is TGTGCCAGCAGCCGCATGAACAGGCGGGAGATCCACTATGGCTACACCTTC. Translated, it gives CASSRMNRREIHYGYTF. Variable domain in full (rest from reference TRBV13 and TRBJ1-2): AAGVIQSPRHLIKEKRETATLKCYPIPRHDTVYWYQQGPGQDPQFLISFYEKMQSDKGSIPDRFSAQQFSDYHSELNMSSLELGDSALYFCASSRMNRREIHYGYTFGSGTRLTVV.